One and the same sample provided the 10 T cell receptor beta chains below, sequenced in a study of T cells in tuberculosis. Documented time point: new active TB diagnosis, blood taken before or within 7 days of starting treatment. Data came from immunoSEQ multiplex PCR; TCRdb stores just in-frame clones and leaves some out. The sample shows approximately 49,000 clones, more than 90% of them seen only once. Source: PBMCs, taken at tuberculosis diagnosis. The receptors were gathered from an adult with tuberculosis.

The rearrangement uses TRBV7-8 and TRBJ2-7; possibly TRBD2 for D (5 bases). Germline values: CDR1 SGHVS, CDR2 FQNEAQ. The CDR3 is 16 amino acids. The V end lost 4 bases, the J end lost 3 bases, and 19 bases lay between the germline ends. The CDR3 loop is CASSSSHLADYYEQYF. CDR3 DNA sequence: TGTGCCAGCAGCTCTAGCCACCTAGCAGACTACTACGAGCAGTACTTC. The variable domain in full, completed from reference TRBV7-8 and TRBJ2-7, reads GAGVSQSPRYKVAKRGQDVALRCDPISGHVSLFWYQQALGQGPEFLTYFQNEAQLDKSGLPSDRFFAERPEGSVSTLKIQRTQQEDSAVYLCASSSSHLADYYEQYFGPGTRLTVT.

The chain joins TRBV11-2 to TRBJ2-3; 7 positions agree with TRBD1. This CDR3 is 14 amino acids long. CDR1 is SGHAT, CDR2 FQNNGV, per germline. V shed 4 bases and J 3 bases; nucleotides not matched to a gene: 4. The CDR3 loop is CASSSGQITDTQYF. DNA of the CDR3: TGTGCCAGCAGCTCGGGACAGATTACAGATACGCAGTATTTT.

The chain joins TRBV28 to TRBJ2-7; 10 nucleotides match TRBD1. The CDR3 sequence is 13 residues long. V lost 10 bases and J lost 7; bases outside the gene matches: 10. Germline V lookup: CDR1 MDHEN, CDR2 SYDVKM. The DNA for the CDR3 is TGTGCCACTGAGACAGGGGGCATGGGAGAGCAGTACTTC. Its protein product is CATETGGMGEQYF.

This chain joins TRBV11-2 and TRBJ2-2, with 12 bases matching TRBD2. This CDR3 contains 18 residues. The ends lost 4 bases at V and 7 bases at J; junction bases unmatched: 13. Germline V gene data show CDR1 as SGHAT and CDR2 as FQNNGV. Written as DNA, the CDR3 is TGTGCCAGCAGCTCCGGGCCGACTAGCGGGAGTTGGATCGGGGAGCTGTTTTTT. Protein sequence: CASSSGPTSGSWIGELFF.

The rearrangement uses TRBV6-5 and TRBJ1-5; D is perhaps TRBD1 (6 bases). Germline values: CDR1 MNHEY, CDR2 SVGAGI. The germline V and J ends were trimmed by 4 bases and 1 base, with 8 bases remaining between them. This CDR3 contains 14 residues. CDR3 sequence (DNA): TGTGCCAGCAGTTCAACAGGGAGCAATCAGCCCCAGCATTTT. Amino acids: CASSSTGSNQPQHF.

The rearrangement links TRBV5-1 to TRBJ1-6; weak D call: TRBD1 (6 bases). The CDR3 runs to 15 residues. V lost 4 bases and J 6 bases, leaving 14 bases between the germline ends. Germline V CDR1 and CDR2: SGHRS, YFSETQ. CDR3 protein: CASSPNTGTNSPLHF. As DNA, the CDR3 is TGCGCCAGCAGCCCAAACACAGGGACTAATTCACCCCTCCACTTT.

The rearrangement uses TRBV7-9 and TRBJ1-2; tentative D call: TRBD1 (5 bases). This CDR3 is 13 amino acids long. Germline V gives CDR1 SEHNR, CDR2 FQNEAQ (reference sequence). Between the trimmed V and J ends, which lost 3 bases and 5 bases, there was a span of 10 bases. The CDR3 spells CASSLEGFYGYTF. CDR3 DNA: TGTGCCAGCAGCTTGGAGGGGTTTTATGGCTACACCTTC.

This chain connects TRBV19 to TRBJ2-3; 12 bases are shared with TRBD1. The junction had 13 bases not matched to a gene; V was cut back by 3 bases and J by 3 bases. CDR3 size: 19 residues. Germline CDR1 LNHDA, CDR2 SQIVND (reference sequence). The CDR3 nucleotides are TGTGCCAGTAGTATTAGATCGAGGGGGACAGGGGGCTTGACAGATACGCAGTATTTT. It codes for CASSIRSRGTGGLTDTQYF.

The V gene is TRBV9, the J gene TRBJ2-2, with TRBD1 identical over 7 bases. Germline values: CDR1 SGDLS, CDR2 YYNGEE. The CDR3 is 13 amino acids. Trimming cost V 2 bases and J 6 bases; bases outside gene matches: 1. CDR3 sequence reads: CASSVGTAGELFF. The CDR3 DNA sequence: TGTGCCAGCAGCGTGGGGACAGCCGGGGAGCTGTTTTTT.

The DNA of the CDR3 is TGCGCCAGCAGCTCCCCGGGACAGGGGGTGAATGAGCAGTTCTTC. Translated, it gives CASSSPGQGVNEQFF. This sequence joins TRBV5-1 and TRBJ2-1, with TRBD1 matching 11 bases. The junction had 6 bases not matched to a gene; V was cut back by 3 bases and J by 7 bases. The CDR3 extends over 15 amino acids. From germline, CDR1 is SGHRS and CDR2 YFSETQ.